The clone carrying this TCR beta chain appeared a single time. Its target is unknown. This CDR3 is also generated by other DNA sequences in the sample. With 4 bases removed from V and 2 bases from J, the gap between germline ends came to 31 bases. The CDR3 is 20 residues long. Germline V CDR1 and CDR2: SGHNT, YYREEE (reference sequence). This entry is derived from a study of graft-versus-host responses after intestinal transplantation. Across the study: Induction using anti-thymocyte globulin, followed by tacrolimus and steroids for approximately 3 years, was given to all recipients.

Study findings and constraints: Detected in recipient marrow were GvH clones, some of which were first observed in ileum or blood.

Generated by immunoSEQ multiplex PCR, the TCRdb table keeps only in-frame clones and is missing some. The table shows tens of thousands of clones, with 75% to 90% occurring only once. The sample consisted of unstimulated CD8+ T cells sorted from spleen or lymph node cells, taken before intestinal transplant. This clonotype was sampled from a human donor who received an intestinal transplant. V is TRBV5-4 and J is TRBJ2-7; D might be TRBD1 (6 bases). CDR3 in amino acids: CASSINLGQYGRSRAYEQYF. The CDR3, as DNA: TGTGCCAGCAGCATTAACCTTGGACAGTACGGTCGCTCTAGAGCCTACGAGCAGTACTTC.